This T cell receptor (beta chain) originates from a study of blood T cell repertoires in COVID-19. Study-wide context: COVID-19 samples collected from the United States, Italy and Spain covered acute and convalescent phases.

The CDR3 is 16 amino acids. Germline CDR1 and CDR2: SGHVS and FNYEAQ. V was pared by 1 base and J by 4 bases, with 5 bases of the junction left unmatched. Profiling relied on immunoSEQ multiplex PCR, and the TCRdb table lists in-frame clones only, not all of them. The sample lists around 94,000 clones, around 90% occurring once. The chain is built from TRBV7-6 and TRBJ2-1; 9 bases are shared with TRBD1. This sequence originates from a woman aged 45-65 years with COVID-19, enrolled during active disease. The specimen was peripheral blood. The chain's CDR3 is CASSLVVTGGYNEQFF. The CDR3 DNA is TGTGCCAGCAGCTTAGTAGTGACAGGGGGGTACAATGAGCAGTTCTTC.